The rows below give T cell receptor beta chains drawn from one sample of a study of early T cells in non-severe SARS-CoV-2 infection. MiXCR, applied by TCRdb to the 5' RACE reads, yields one record per CDR3 protein. The sample yields 20,000 to 25,000 distinct CDR3 sequences, about 4% seen once. The sequenced material came from whole blood. These receptors all stem from an adult who was a healthcare worker with PCR-confirmed SARS-CoV-2 infection or an uninfected control (not recorded which). Each CDR3 is given with its conserved first and last residue. D genes are given only for firm matches. Expanded clones get a size class; other rows say once, few or many, or leave the size out.

>TRBJ1-2|TRBD1|TRBV5-1|many
TGCGCCAGCAGCGGCGGGACAGGGGTTAACTATGGCTACACCTTC
CASSGGTGVNYGYTF
>TRBJ1-4|.|TRBV10-2|medium-sized
TGCGCCAGCCGCCCTGACGGGGCCGAAAAACTGTTTTTT
CASRPDGAEKLFF
>TRBJ2-4|.|TRBV6-1|many
TGTGCCAGCAGTGAACTTGACATTCAGTACTTC
CASSELDIQYF
>TRBJ2-5|TRBD2|TRBV12-3/TRBV12-4|.
TGTGCCAGCAGCAGCGGGATGTGGACCCAGTACTTC
CASSSGMWTQYF
>TRBJ2-7|.|TRBV19|few
TGTGCCAGTAGTTGGGGACACCTCTCCTACGAGCAGTACTTC
CASSWGHLSYEQYF
>TRBJ2-2|TRBD2|TRBV19|many
TGTGCCAGTAGTATCCTTGGGCTAGCGGGAGCCGCGAACACCGGGGAGCTGTTTTTT
CASSILGLAGAANTGELFF
>TRBJ1-4|.|TRBV19|medium-sized
TGTGCCACCAGCTCAGGGCAAGAAAGTGAAAAACTGTTTTTT
CATSSGQESEKLFF
>TRBJ2-5|TRBD2|TRBV7-6|many
TGTGCCAGCAGCTTAAGCGGGGCGCGAGGAGAGACCCAGTACTTC
CASSLSGARGETQYF
>TRBJ2-3|.|TRBV12-3/TRBV12-4|few
TGTGCCAGCAGTTTAGCGGGGACGGGTACGCAGTATTTT
CASSLAGTGTQYF
>TRBJ1-2|TRBD1|TRBV9|many
TGTGCCAGCAGCGCCGGGACAGGGTTGGGTGGCTACACCTTC
CASSAGTGLGGYTF
>TRBJ1-2|.|TRBV20-1|few
TGCAGTGCTCCCCCAGAGGGAGCACCCTATGGCTACACCTTC
CSAPPEGAPYGYTF